A selection of T cell receptor beta chains follows, all from one sample in a study of OX40 agonist ivuxolimab in advanced cancers. Clones were sequenced by immunoSEQ multiplex PCR, and TCRdb holds only the in-frame ones, with some missing. The table includes nearly 50,000 clones, 81% detected once. The sequencing used CD4+ or CD8+ T cells sorted from blood, collected in a trial of the OX40 agonist ivuxolimab. All receptors come from an adult with an advanced solid tumor such as melanoma, head and neck, liver or kidney cancer. Each CDR3 is given with its conserved first and last residue. Fields, in order: clone size, V gene, J gene, D gene, CDR3 protein, CDR3 DNA. D genes are given only for firm matches. Clone sizes are given selectively: once, few, many, or a class where the clone is expanded.

NA	TRBV5-1	TRBJ1-1	TRBD1	CASSLEGQGAFDTEAFF	TGCGCCAGCAGCTTGGAGGGACAGGGGGCGTTTGACACTGAAGCTTTCTTT
NA	TRBV18	TRBJ2-3	NA	CASSPWRSTGGDTQYF	TGTGCCAGCTCACCATGGAGGTCAACAGGCGGGGATACGCAGTATTTT
NA	TRBV10-3	TRBJ2-1	TRBD2	CAISEDRGLAVNNEQFF	TGTGCCATCAGTGAAGACAGGGGACTAGCGGTAAACAATGAGCAGTTCTTC
NA	TRBV4-1	TRBJ2-1	NA	CASSLNRDEQFF	TGCGCCAGCAGCCTAAACAGGGACGAGCAGTTCTTC
NA	TRBV7-9	TRBJ2-5	TRBD2	CASSLGAGGQETQYF	TGTGCCAGCAGCTTAGGAGCGGGAGGGCAAGAGACCCAGTACTTC
few	TRBV5-1	TRBJ2-2	NA	CASSLAGTANTGELFF	TGCGCCAGCAGCTTGGCCGGGACGGCGAACACCGGGGAGCTGTTTTTT
NA	TRBV19	TRBJ1-5	TRBD1	CASAGQVNNQPQHF	TGTGCCAGTGCGGGACAGGTGAATAATCAGCCCCAGCATTTT
medium-sized	TRBV7-6	TRBJ1-3	NA	CASSLGYGSGNTIYF	TGTGCCAGCAGCTTAGGATACGGATCTGGAAACACCATATATTTT
NA	TRBV2	TRBJ2-1	TRBD2	CASIRSREFSYNEQFF	TGTGCCAGCATCAGGTCGCGGGAGTTCTCCTACAATGAGCAGTTCTTC
NA	TRBV9	TRBJ1-1	NA	CASSVGPENTEAFF	TGTGCCAGCAGCGTAGGACCAGAGAACACTGAAGCTTTCTTT
NA	TRBV5-4	TRBJ2-1	NA	CASSLGQAGLEQFF	TGTGCCAGCAGCTTGGGACAAGCGGGTCTTGAGCAGTTCTTC
NA	TRBV30	TRBJ2-7	NA	CAWTDGIRARTSYEQYF	TGTGCCTGGACCGACGGGATAAGGGCTAGAACCTCCTACGAGCAGTACTTC
NA	TRBV7-2	TRBJ2-3	NA	CASSLVAAPSTDTQYF	TGTGCCAGCAGCTTAGTAGCGGCCCCTAGCACAGATACGCAGTATTTT
once	TRBV6-6	TRBJ2-7	NA	CASRDLLGVDEQYF	TGTGCCAGCAGAGACCTTTTGGGGGTGGACGAGCAGTACTTC
NA	TRBV5-1	TRBJ2-2	TRBD2	CASSTSGRGTGELFF	TGCGCCAGCAGCACAAGCGGGAGAGGGACCGGGGAGCTGTTTTTT
NA	TRBV6-9	TRBJ1-1	NA	CASSSTGNTEAFF	TGTGCCAGCAGTTCGACAGGGAACACTGAAGCTTTCTTT
medium-sized	TRBV5-1	TRBJ1-2	NA	CASRYGGAGPTEYGYTF	TGCGCCAGCAGGTACGGAGGGGCAGGTCCAACGGAGTATGGCTACACCTTC
NA	TRBV19	TRBJ1-5	NA	CASSDYNQPQHF	TGTGCCAGTAGCGATTACAATCAGCCCCAGCATTTT
NA	TRBV27	TRBJ1-1	TRBD1	CASRNNRGANTEAFF	TGTGCCAGCAGGAATAACAGGGGGGCGAACACTGAAGCTTTCTTT
NA	TRBV9	TRBJ2-7	TRBD2	CASSPQTGSGIIHEQYF	TGTGCCAGCAGCCCACAGACGGGGAGCGGGATTATCCACGAGCAGTACTTC
once	TRBV30	TRBJ1-2	NA	CAWKRIGAAARNGYTF	TGTGCCTGGAAGCGTATCGGGGCAGCGGCTAGGAATGGCTACACCTTC
NA	TRBV6-5	TRBJ1-1	NA	CASSYRRENTEAFF	TGTGCCAGCAGTTACCGACGGGAGAACACTGAAGCTTTCTTT
few	TRBV9	TRBJ1-2	TRBD1	CASSALTGLGHYGYTF	TGTGCCAGCAGCGCCCTGACAGGGCTCGGTCACTATGGCTACACCTTC
NA	TRBV5-1	TRBJ1-3	NA	CASSMFYSGNTIYF	TGCGCCAGCAGCATGTTTTACTCTGGAAACACCATATATTTT
NA	TRBV6-1	TRBJ1-4	NA	CASSASGESANEKLFF	TGTGCCAGCAGTGCCTCAGGGGAATCGGCGAATGAAAAACTGTTTTTT
NA	TRBV25-1	TRBJ2-5	NA	CASKYEGVETQYF	TGTGCCAGCAAGTACGAGGGAGTGGAGACCCAGTACTTC
NA	TRBV18	TRBJ2-2	TRBD1	CASSPRRDRENGELFF	TGTGCCAGCTCACCTCGCAGGGACAGGGAGAACGGGGAGCTGTTTTTT
NA	TRBV5-1	TRBJ2-1	TRBD2	CASSPEPSGTPNNEQFF	TGCGCCAGCAGCCCGGAACCTAGCGGTACACCCAATAATGAGCAGTTCTTC
NA	TRBV6-1	TRBJ2-5	NA	CASWDGYQETQYF	TGTGCCAGCTGGGACGGGTACCAAGAGACCCAGTACTTC
NA	TRBV27	TRBJ2-7	NA	CASSLSGHSSYEQYF	TGTGCCAGCAGTTTATCGGGACACAGCTCCTACGAGCAGTACTTC
NA	TRBV7-2	TRBJ2-1	NA	CASSLDSPFSSYNEQFF	TGTGCCAGCAGCTTAGACTCGCCTTTCAGCTCCTACAATGAGCAGTTCTTC
NA	TRBV6-1	TRBJ2-1	NA	CASIQLYTNNEQFF	TGTGCCTCCATCCAGCTCTACACGAACAATGAGCAGTTCTTC
NA	TRBV9	TRBJ1-1	NA	CASSPSGGVAEAFF	TGTGCCAGCAGCCCCAGCGGGGGGGTTGCTGAAGCTTTCTTT
NA	TRBV7-9	TRBJ2-3	TRBD2	CASSLVTSGDTQYF	TGTGCCAGCAGCCTGGTGACTAGCGGAGATACGCAGTATTTT
NA	TRBV7-9	TRBJ2-7	NA	CASSLWTESTYEQYF	TGTGCCAGCAGCCTATGGACAGAGTCAACCTACGAGCAGTACTTC
NA	TRBV7-2	TRBJ2-7	NA	CASSLAGVQYEQYF	TGTGCCAGCAGCTTAGCGGGAGTTCAGTACGAGCAGTACTTC
few	TRBV10-1	TRBJ1-5	NA	CASSVNNQPQHF	TGCGCCAGCAGTGTGAACAATCAGCCCCAGCATTTT
once	TRBV18	TRBJ2-5	TRBD2	CASSPGTNLQETQYF	TGTGCCAGCTCACCAGGGACTAACCTCCAAGAGACCCAGTACTTC
NA	TRBV7-9	TRBJ2-1	TRBD2	CAGTSGRALGNEQFF	TGTGCCGGGACTAGCGGGAGGGCCCTCGGCAATGAGCAGTTCTTC
NA	TRBV5-6	TRBJ2-7	TRBD2	CASTPGGGTAFYEQYF	TGTGCCAGCACTCCGGGAGGGGGGACGGCCTTCTACGAGCAGTACTTC
NA	TRBV2	TRBJ1-2	NA	CASSVYVRAHNYGYTF	TGTGCCAGCAGTGTTTATGTTAGGGCTCATAACTATGGCTACACCTTC
NA	TRBV4-2	TRBJ2-5	TRBD1	CASSQTGGGIQETQYF	TGTGCCAGCAGCCAAACAGGGGGCGGAATTCAAGAGACCCAGTACTTC
NA	TRBV5-1	TRBJ2-1	TRBD2	CASSLAAGGHEQFF	TGCGCCAGCAGCTTGGCCGCGGGGGGGCATGAGCAGTTCTTC
NA	TRBV4-1	TRBJ2-3	NA	CASNQSPGLILDTQYF	TGCGCCAGCAACCAAAGTCCGGGACTTATATTGGATACGCAGTATTTT
NA	TRBV9	TRBJ2-1	TRBD2	CASSVAGQGGGPYNEQFF	TGTGCCAGCAGCGTAGCGGGGCAGGGCGGGGGTCCCTACAATGAGCAGTTCTTC
NA	TRBV19	TRBJ1-6	NA	CASSMVNSPLHF	TGTGCCAGTAGTATGGTAAATTCACCCCTCCACTTT
NA	TRBV5-4	TRBJ2-7	NA	CASSPEGLFYEQYF	TGTGCCAGCAGCCCAGAGGGACTTTTCTACGAGCAGTACTTC
NA	TRBV4-1	TRBJ2-7	NA	CASSQDDSQYEQYF	TGCGCCAGCAGCCAAGATGACTCCCAGTACGAGCAGTACTTC
NA	TRBV7-2	TRBJ1-2	TRBD1	CASSLSGGVVDRGYGYTF	TGTGCCAGCAGCCTTAGTGGTGGGGTTGTGGACAGGGGGTATGGCTACACCTTC
few	TRBV5-1	TRBJ2-5	TRBD1	CASSVSGTAEETQYF	TGCGCCAGCAGCGTTTCCGGGACAGCCGAAGAGACCCAGTACTTC
NA	TRBV12-5	TRBJ2-1	TRBD1	CASGSGTGSDEQFF	TGTGCTAGTGGTTCCGGGACAGGGTCGGATGAGCAGTTCTTC
NA	TRBV5-1	TRBJ2-5	NA	CASSGQGQETQYF	TGCGCCAGCAGCGGGCAGGGGCAAGAGACCCAGTACTTC
once	TRBV5-4	TRBJ1-3	NA	CASSLGGPPGNTIYF	TGTGCCAGCAGCTTGGGGGGGCCCCCTGGAAACACCATATATTTT
few	TRBV4-3	TRBJ1-2	NA	CASSPPHTGNYGYTF	TGCGCCAGCAGCCCACCCCACACAGGGAACTATGGCTACACCTTC
NA	TRBV19	TRBJ1-5	NA	CASSRSLSNQPQHF	TGTGCCAGTAGTCGATCTCTTAGCAATCAGCCCCAGCATTTT
NA	TRBV5-4	TRBJ2-1	NA	CASSFSQGLEQFF	TGTGCCAGCAGCTTCAGTCAGGGTCTTGAGCAGTTCTTC
few	TRBV7-7	TRBJ2-3	TRBD2	CASSLGLAGADTQYF	TGTGCCAGCAGCTTGGGACTAGCGGGAGCAGATACGCAGTATTTT
NA	TRBV5-1	TRBJ1-1	NA	CASSPSQGIEAFF	TGCGCCAGCAGCCCCTCTCAGGGGATTGAAGCTTTCTTT
NA	TRBV5-4	TRBJ2-5	NA	CASSLALQAQETQYF	TGTGCCAGCAGCTTGGCGCTACAGGCACAAGAGACCCAGTACTTC
NA	TRBV27	TRBJ2-1	NA	CASGWIRSVGYNEQFF	TGTGCCAGCGGTTGGATAAGGAGTGTGGGTTACAATGAGCAGTTCTTC